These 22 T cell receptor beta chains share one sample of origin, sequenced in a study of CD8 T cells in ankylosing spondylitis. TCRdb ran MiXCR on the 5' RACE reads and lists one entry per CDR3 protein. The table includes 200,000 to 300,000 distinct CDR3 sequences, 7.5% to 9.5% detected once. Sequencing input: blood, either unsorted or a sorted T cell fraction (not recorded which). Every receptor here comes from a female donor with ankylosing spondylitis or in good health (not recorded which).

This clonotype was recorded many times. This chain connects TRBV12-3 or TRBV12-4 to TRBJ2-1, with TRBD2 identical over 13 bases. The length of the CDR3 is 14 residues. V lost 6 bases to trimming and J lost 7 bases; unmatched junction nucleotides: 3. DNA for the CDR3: TGTGCCAGCAGACGGACTAGCGGGAGTAATGAGCAGTTCTTC. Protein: CASRRTSGSNEQFF.

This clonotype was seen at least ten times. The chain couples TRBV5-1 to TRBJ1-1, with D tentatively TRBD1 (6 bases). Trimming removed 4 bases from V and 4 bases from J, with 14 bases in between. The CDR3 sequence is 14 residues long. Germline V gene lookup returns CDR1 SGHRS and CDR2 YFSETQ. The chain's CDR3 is CASSIDRSGTEAFF. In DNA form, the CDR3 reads TGCGCCAGCAGCATTGACAGGAGTGGCACTGAAGCTTTCTTT.

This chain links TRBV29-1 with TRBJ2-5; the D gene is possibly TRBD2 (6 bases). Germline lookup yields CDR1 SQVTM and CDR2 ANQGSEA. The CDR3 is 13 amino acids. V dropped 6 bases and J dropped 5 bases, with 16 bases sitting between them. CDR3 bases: TGCAGCGTAGGTCCGGGACTCGGGGAGACCCAGTACTTC. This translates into CSVGPGLGETQYF.

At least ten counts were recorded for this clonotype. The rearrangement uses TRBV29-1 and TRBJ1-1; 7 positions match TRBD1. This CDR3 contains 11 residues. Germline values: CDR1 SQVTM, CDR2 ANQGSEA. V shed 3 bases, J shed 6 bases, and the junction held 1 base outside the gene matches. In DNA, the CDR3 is TGCAGCGTTGACGGACAGGCTGAAGCTTTCTTT. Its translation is CSVDGQAEAFF.

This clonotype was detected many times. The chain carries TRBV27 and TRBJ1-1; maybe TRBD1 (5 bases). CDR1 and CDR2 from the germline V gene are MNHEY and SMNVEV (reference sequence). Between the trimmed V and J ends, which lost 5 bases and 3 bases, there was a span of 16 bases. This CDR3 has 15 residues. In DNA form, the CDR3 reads TGTGCCAGCAGTCTACGACATGGGGGGGACACTGAAGCTTTCTTT. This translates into CASSLRHGGDTEAFF.

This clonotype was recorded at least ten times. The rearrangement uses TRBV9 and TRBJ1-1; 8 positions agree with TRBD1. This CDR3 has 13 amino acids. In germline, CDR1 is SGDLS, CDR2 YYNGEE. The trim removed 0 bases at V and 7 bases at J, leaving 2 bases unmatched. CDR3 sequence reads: CASSVGTGSEAFF. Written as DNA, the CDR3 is TGTGCCAGCAGCGTAGGGACAGGGAGTGAAGCTTTCTTT.

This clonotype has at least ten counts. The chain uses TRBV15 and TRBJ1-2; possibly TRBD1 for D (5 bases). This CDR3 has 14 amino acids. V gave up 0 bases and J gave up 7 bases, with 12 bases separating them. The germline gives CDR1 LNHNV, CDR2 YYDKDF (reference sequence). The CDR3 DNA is TGTGCCACCAGCAGAGAAGTGGGGGGGGGTGGCTACACCTTC. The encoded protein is CATSREVGGGGYTF. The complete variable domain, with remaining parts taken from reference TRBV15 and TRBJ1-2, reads DAMVIQNPRYQVTQFGKPVTLSCSQTLNHNVMYWYQQKSSQAPKLLFHYYDKDFNNEADTPDNFQSRRPNTSFCFLDIRSPGLGDTAMYLCATSREVGGGGYTFGSGTRLTVV.

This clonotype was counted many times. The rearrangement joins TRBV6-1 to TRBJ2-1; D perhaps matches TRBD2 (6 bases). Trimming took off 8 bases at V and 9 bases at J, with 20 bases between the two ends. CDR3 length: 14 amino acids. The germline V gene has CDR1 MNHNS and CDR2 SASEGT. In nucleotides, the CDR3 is TGTGCCAGCCGCAACCGGGAGCGGTTCAGTGAGCAGTTCTTC. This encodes CASRNRERFSEQFF.

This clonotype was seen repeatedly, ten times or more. The CDR3 DNA reads TGTGCCAGCAGTTATGGGGGCGGGAGGAAAGAGACCCAGTACTTC. This codes for CASSYGGGRKETQYF. The rearrangement joins TRBV6-6 to TRBJ2-5, with TRBD2 matching 8 bases. The germline V gene has CDR1 MNHNY and CDR2 SVGAGI (reference sequence). Losses at the gene ends were 3 bases for V and 3 bases for J; bases not matched to a gene: 6. CDR3 length equals 15 residues.

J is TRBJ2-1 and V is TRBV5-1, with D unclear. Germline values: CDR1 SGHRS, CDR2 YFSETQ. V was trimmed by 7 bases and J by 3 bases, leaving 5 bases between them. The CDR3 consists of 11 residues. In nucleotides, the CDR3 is TGCGCCAGCTGCGACTACAATGAGCAGTTCTTC. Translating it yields CASCDYNEQFF. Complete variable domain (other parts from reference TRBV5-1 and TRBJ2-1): KAGVTQTPRYLIKTRGQQVTLSCSPISGHRSVSWYQQTPGQGLQFLFEYFSETQRNKGNFPGRFSGRQFSNSRSEMNVSTLELGDSALYLCASCDYNEQFFGPGTRLTVL.

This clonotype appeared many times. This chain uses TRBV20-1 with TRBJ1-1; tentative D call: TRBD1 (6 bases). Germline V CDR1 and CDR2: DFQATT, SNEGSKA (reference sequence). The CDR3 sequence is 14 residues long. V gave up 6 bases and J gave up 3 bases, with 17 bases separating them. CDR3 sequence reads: CSARPSAGDTEAFF. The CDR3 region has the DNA TGCAGTGCCCGACCGTCGGCAGGGGACACTGAAGCTTTCTTT.

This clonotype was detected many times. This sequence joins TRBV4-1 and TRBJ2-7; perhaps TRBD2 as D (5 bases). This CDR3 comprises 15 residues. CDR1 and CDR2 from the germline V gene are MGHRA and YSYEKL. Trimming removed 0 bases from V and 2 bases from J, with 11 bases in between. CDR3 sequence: CASSQDRGSAYEQYF. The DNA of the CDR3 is TGCGCCAGCAGCCAAGATCGAGGGTCGGCCTACGAGCAGTACTTC.

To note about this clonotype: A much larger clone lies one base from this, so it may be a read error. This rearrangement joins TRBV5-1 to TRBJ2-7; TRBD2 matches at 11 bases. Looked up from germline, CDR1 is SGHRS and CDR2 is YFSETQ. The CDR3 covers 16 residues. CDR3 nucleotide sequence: TGCGTCAGCAGCTTGGGGGGTCTAGCGGGAGGCTACGAGCAGTACTTC. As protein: CVSSLGGLAGGYEQYF.

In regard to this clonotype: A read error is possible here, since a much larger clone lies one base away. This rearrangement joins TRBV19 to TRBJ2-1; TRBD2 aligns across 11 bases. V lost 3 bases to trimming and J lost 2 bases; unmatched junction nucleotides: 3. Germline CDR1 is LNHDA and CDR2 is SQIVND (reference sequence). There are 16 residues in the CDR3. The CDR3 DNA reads TGTGCCAGTAGTATCTTAGCGGGGGGGCCCTACAATGAGCAGTTCTTC. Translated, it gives CASSILAGGPYNEQFF.

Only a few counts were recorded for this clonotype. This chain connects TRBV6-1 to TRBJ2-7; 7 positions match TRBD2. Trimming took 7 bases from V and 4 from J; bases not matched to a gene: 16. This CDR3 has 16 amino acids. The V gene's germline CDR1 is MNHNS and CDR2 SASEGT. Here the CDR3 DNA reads TGTGCCAGCACGCGACGGGATGGCGGGAGTTGGTACGAGCAGTACTTC. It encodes CASTRRDGGSWYEQYF.

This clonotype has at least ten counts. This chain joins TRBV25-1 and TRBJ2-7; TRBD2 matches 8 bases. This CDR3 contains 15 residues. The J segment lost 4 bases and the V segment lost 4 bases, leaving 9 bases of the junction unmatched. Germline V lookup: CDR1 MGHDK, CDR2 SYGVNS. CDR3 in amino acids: CASSALGRGGYEQYF. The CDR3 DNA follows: TGTGCCAGCAGTGCCCTCGGGAGGGGGGGTTACGAGCAGTACTTC.

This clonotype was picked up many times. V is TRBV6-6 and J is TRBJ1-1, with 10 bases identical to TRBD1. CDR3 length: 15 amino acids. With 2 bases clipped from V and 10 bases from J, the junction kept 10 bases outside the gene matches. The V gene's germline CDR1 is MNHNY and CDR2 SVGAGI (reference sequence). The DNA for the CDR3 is TGTGCCAGCAGTTACGTCCGGGACAGGGGAACAGCAGCTTTCTTT. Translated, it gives CASSYVRDRGTAAFF.

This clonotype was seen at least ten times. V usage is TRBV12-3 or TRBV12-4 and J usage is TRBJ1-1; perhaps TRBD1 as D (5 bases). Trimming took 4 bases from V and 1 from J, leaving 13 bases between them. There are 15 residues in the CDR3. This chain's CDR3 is CASSSSPTANTEAFF. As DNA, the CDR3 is TGTGCCAGCAGTTCCTCCCCGACAGCGAACACTGAAGCTTTCTTT.

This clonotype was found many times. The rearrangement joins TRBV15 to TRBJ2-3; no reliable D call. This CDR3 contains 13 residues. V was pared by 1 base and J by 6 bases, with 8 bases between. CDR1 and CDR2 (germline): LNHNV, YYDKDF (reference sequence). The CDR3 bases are TGTGCCACCAGCAGAGGGGCCCCGGATACGCAGTATTTT. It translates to CATSRGAPDTQYF.

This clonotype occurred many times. CDR3 amino acids: CSARDTSYNEQFF. The CDR3 DNA sequence: TGCAGTGCTAGGGACACATCCTACAATGAGCAGTTCTTC. This chain links TRBV20-1 with TRBJ2-1, with D maybe TRBD1 (5 bases). Trimming removed 3 bases from V and 1 base from J, with 7 bases in between. The CDR3 runs to 13 residues. Germline values: CDR1 DFQATT, CDR2 SNEGSKA (reference sequence).

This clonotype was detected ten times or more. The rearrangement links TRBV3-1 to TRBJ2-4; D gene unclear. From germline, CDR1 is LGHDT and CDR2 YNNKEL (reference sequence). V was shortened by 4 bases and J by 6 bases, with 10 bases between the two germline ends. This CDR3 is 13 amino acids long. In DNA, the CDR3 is TGTGCCAGCAGCCGGCCCCCAGGAAACATTCAGTACTTC. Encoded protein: CASSRPPGNIQYF.

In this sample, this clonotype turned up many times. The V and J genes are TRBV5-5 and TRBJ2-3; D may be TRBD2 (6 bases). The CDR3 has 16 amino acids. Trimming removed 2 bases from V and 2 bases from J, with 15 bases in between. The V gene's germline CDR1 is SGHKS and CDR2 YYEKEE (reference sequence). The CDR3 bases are TGTGCCAGCAGCTTTTCAATCGGGAGAGCCACAGATACGCAGTATTTT. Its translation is CASSFSIGRATDTQYF.